This is a list of T cell receptor beta chains from one sample in a study of vaccination and CD4 T cells after COVID-19. A single record per CDR3 protein comes from TCRdb applying MiXCR to the PCR reads. The sample includes 20,000 or so distinct CDR3 sequences, less than 70% of them seen just once. Antigen specificity for these receptors is unknown. Sample: CD4+ T cells from blood, cultured in vitro. These receptors all stem from a human donor who had recovered from COVID-19. Both conserved end residues are part of each CDR3. Each record gives: clone size, V gene, D gene, J gene, CDR3 DNA, CDR3 protein. A D gene is named only where the DNA matches it firmly. Expanded clones are given a class, and other clones once, few, many or no size at all.

size: NA
V: TRBV28
D: TRBD2
J: TRBJ2-5
DNA: TGTGCCAGCATGGAAGCGGGAGGGCAAGAGACCCAGTACTTC
CDR3: CASMEAGGQETQYF

size: NA
V: TRBV27
D: NA
J: TRBJ2-7
DNA: TGTGCCAGCAGTAGGCCTCAGAGAACTTACGAGCAGTACTTC
CDR3: CASSRPQRTYEQYF

size: few
V: TRBV19
D: TRBD2
J: TRBJ2-7
DNA: TGTGCCAGTAGTATAGGCGGGAGTACGTACCACGAGCAGTACTTC
CDR3: CASSIGGSTYHEQYF

size: few
V: TRBV19
D: NA
J: TRBJ1-1
DNA: TGTGCCAGTAGTATAAGGGGGAGTGGGAACACTGAAGCTTTCTTT
CDR3: CASSIRGSGNTEAFF

size: NA
V: TRBV3-1
D: NA
J: TRBJ1-5
DNA: TGTGCCAGCAGCCAAGAATTTAGCAATCAGCCCCAGCATTTT
CDR3: CASSQEFSNQPQHF

size: few
V: TRBV19
D: TRBD2
J: TRBJ2-5
DNA: TGTGCCAGTAGTCCTGGGGGGGGGAGAGAGACCCAGTACTTC
CDR3: CASSPGGGRETQYF

size: NA
V: TRBV18
D: NA
J: TRBJ1-2
DNA: TGTGCCAGCTCAGACGGGGGAGACTATGGCTACACCTTC
CDR3: CASSDGGDYGYTF

size: once
V: TRBV20-1
D: NA
J: TRBJ1-6
DNA: TGCAGTGCTAGAGGCCGGAGGGGATCCAATTCACCCCTCCACTTT
CDR3: CSARGRRGSNSPLHF

size: few
V: TRBV27
D: NA
J: TRBJ1-1
DNA: TGTGCCAGCAGTTCCTCGACTTTGAACACTGAAGCTTTCTTT
CDR3: CASSSSTLNTEAFF

size: NA
V: TRBV6-5
D: NA
J: TRBJ1-5
DNA: TGTGCCAGCAGTTACGATAGGGCTGGGCCCCAGCATTTT
CDR3: CASSYDRAGPQHF

size: NA
V: TRBV7-2
D: NA
J: TRBJ1-2
DNA: TGTGCCAGTGGGGGGGACGGCAGACCCTCTAACTATGGCTACACCTTC
CDR3: CASGGDGRPSNYGYTF

size: NA
V: TRBV20-1
D: NA
J: TRBJ2-2
DNA: TGCAGTGCTAGAGTAATAGGGGATTACACCGGGGAGCTGTTTTTT
CDR3: CSARVIGDYTGELFF

size: NA
V: TRBV4-2
D: TRBD1
J: TRBJ1-5
DNA: TGTGCCAGCAGCCCCCGTAACAGGGGTGATCAGCCCCAGCATTTT
CDR3: CASSPRNRGDQPQHF

size: few
V: TRBV7-3
D: NA
J: TRBJ2-6
DNA: TGTGCCAGCAGCCCAAACCCAGGGACGACTGGGGCCAACGTCCTGACTTTC
CDR3: CASSPNPGTTGANVLTF

size: few
V: TRBV7-2
D: NA
J: TRBJ1-1
DNA: TGTGCCAGCAGCCTGAGGGAACTCACTGAAGCTTTCTTT
CDR3: CASSLRELTEAFF

size: once
V: TRBV7-7
D: NA
J: TRBJ2-2
DNA: TGTGCCAGCAGCTTAGGTCGAGCCGGGGAGCTGTTTTTT
CDR3: CASSLGRAGELFF

size: NA
V: TRBV6-1
D: TRBD1
J: TRBJ2-7
DNA: TGTGCCAGCAAGAACGGACAGGACTCCTACGAGCAGTACTTC
CDR3: CASKNGQDSYEQYF

size: NA
V: TRBV7-2
D: NA
J: TRBJ2-2
DNA: TGTGCCAGCAGCCTACGGGATCAGGGCACCGGGGAGCTGTTTTTT
CDR3: CASSLRDQGTGELFF

size: few
V: TRBV12-3/TRBV12-4
D: TRBD1
J: TRBJ1-1
DNA: TGTGCCAGCAGATCGGGACAGCACACTGAAGCTTTCTTT
CDR3: CASRSGQHTEAFF

size: NA
V: TRBV10-3
D: TRBD1
J: TRBJ1-5
DNA: TGTGCCATCAGCACAGGACAGGGACTAAATCAGCCCCAGCATTTT
CDR3: CAISTGQGLNQPQHF

size: NA
V: TRBV6-2/TRBV6-3
D: NA
J: TRBJ1-1
DNA: TGTGCCAGCAGCCCGTCAGGGAGTTACACTGAAGCTTTCTTT
CDR3: CASSPSGSYTEAFF

size: NA
V: TRBV10-2
D: NA
J: TRBJ1-4
DNA: TGCGCCAGCAGAGGACAGACAACTAATGAAAAACTGTTTTTT
CDR3: CASRGQTTNEKLFF

size: few
V: TRBV6-1
D: NA
J: TRBJ1-2
DNA: TGCTGTGGGGGGACATACGACTATGGCTACACCTTC
CDR3: CCGGTYDYGYTF

size: NA
V: TRBV12-3/TRBV12-4
D: TRBD2
J: TRBJ2-5
DNA: TGTGCCAGCACCCTAGCGGCTCAAGAGACCCAGTACTTC
CDR3: CASTLAAQETQYF

size: NA
V: TRBV11-2
D: TRBD2
J: TRBJ2-5
DNA: TGTGCCAGCAGCTCCCAGACTAGCGGGAGAGGATTGGAGACCCAGTACTTC
CDR3: CASSSQTSGRGLETQYF

size: few
V: TRBV24-1
D: NA
J: TRBJ2-1
DNA: TGTGCCACCAGGGACAGCTCCTACAATGAGCAGTTCTTC
CDR3: CATRDSSYNEQFF

size: NA
V: TRBV19
D: NA
J: TRBJ1-2
DNA: TGTGCCAGTAGTTACGACAGAGAGAACTATGGCTACACCTTC
CDR3: CASSYDRENYGYTF

size: NA
V: TRBV27
D: NA
J: TRBJ2-7
DNA: TGTGCCAGCAGTCCTCAGGGTCACGAGCAGTACTTC
CDR3: CASSPQGHEQYF

size: few
V: TRBV6-1
D: TRBD1
J: TRBJ1-2
DNA: TGTGCCAGCAGTCCTAGGACAGGGGGCCTTGGCTACACCTTC
CDR3: CASSPRTGGLGYTF

size: NA
V: TRBV29-1
D: NA
J: TRBJ2-1
DNA: TGCAGCGTTGATAAGGCGGAGGGGCAGTTCTTC
CDR3: CSVDKAEGQFF

size: NA
V: TRBV19
D: NA
J: TRBJ2-4
DNA: TGTGCCAGTAGCCAGGGGTTAGCCAAAAACATTCAGTACTTC
CDR3: CASSQGLAKNIQYF

size: NA
V: TRBV29-1
D: TRBD1
J: TRBJ2-7
DNA: TGCAGCGGTGGGACAGGGGGACGGATGCGAGAGCAGTACTTC
CDR3: CSGGTGGRMREQYF

size: NA
V: TRBV7-9
D: NA
J: TRBJ1-6
DNA: TGTGCCAGCAGCTTAGCCCAGGGGAATTCACCCCTCCACTTT
CDR3: CASSLAQGNSPLHF

size: NA
V: TRBV6-1
D: NA
J: TRBJ2-2
DNA: TGTGCCAGCACCCGGGAGAGGGACACCGGGGAGCTGTTTTTT
CDR3: CASTRERDTGELFF

size: NA
V: TRBV4-2
D: TRBD1
J: TRBJ2-5
DNA: TGTGCCAGCAGCCAAGCCGCTCCGGGACAGGGAAAAGAGACCCAGTACTTC
CDR3: CASSQAAPGQGKETQYF

size: NA
V: TRBV5-1
D: TRBD1
J: TRBJ2-5
DNA: TGCGCCAGCAGCTTGGGGACAGGGTTTAAGACCCAGTACTTC
CDR3: CASSLGTGFKTQYF

size: few
V: TRBV6-1
D: NA
J: TRBJ1-5
DNA: TGTGCCAGCATGGGCAGGGCGGGAGGCAATCAGCCCCAGCATTTT
CDR3: CASMGRAGGNQPQHF

size: medium-sized
V: TRBV20-1
D: NA
J: TRBJ2-3
DNA: TGCAGTGCTAGAGTGAGCCCCGTGTCCGATACGCAGTATTTT
CDR3: CSARVSPVSDTQYF

size: few
V: TRBV5-4
D: TRBD2
J: TRBJ2-3
DNA: TGTGCCAGCAGCCGTAAGACTAGCGCACTCACAGATACGCAGTATTTT
CDR3: CASSRKTSALTDTQYF

size: NA
V: TRBV27
D: NA
J: TRBJ2-7
DNA: TGTGCCAGCAGTCCCGGACAGCCCACCTACGAGCAGTACTTC
CDR3: CASSPGQPTYEQYF

size: few
V: TRBV20-1
D: NA
J: TRBJ1-2
DNA: TGCAGTGCTCCACCGGGACACGGTAACTATGGCTACACCTTC
CDR3: CSAPPGHGNYGYTF

size: NA
V: TRBV2
D: NA
J: TRBJ1-4
DNA: TGTGCCACTCGGGAGGAGGTTGGTGAAAAACTGTTTTTT
CDR3: CATREEVGEKLFF

size: NA
V: TRBV11-2
D: NA
J: TRBJ2-5
DNA: TGTGCCAGCAGCCCCCGGGTGAACGAAGGAGAGACCCAGTACTTC
CDR3: CASSPRVNEGETQYF